This T cell receptor (beta chain) was sequenced during a study of shared clonotypes between healthy human individuals. After removal of 5 bases from V and 0 bases from J, the junction contained 5 bases not matched to a gene. Germline V gene sequence: CDR1 SGDLS, CDR2 YYNGEE. This CDR3 region has 15 residues. The assay was immunoSEQ multiplex PCR, and TCRdb's table has in-frame clones only and misses some. The repertoire holds 400,000 to 500,000 clones, with approximately 79% as singletons. In unsorted samples, genomic DNA was obtained using approximately 100 million PBMCs. V and J are TRBV9 and TRBJ2-1; TRBD2 matches 7 bases. The TCR was taken from a woman between 40 and 50 years old in good health. Some clones in this sample may be carry-over from other donors' samples. The specimen was PBMCs. For the CDR3, the DNA is TGTGCCAGCAGTGAACTAGCGCCCTCCTACAATGAGCAGTTCTTC. Protein product: CASSELAPSYNEQFF.